A few counts support the clone carrying this T cell receptor beta chain. This entry comes from a study of blood T cells in healthy people across ages. Study-wide context: Template switching recovered approximately one barcoded beta molecule for every two T cells.

Losses at the gene ends were 4 bases for V and 7 bases for J; bases not matched to a gene: 11. The CDR3 sequence is 15 residues long. Germline loops: CDR1 SGHRS, CDR2 YFSETQ. Primed by a sample-barcoded 5' primer and a J-beta primer mix, a second PCR proceeded for roughly 7 to 12 cycles. TCRdb passed the 5' RACE reads through MiXCR, listing each CDR3 protein once. Found here are over 700,000 distinct CDR3 sequences, 20% to 25% of them singletons; the top ten hold roughly a tenth. These data were also filed under a second study, of T cells of mothers and their children. That investigation notes: All donors were healthy and Caucasian; they were a few mothers and their six children. The study found thymic selection shapes TCR recombination output similarly in related and unrelated pairs.

The sequence came from a boy aged 5-17 years in good health. The genes are TRBV5-1 and TRBJ2-1; 7 bases match TRBD2. The sample consisted of blood. CDR3 bases: TGCGCCAGCAGCAGAACTAGCGATCCCCTTAATGAGCAGTTCTTC. As protein: CASSRTSDPLNEQFF.